The 14 T cell receptor beta chains given below trace back to one sample, sequenced in a study of blood T cell repertoires in COVID-19. The method was immunoSEQ multiplex PCR; TCRdb's version includes in-frame clones alone and lacks a portion of them. The sample holds about 140,000 clones, roughly 76% seen once. Material for sequencing was peripheral blood. Receptor source: a man aged 80 or over with acute or convalescent COVID-19.

There are a few counts of this clone. The V gene is TRBV29-1, the J gene TRBJ2-3, with D perhaps TRBD2 (6 bases). Trimming stripped 8 bases from V and 2 bases from J, with 11 bases between. The CDR3 totals 12 residues. Germline V gene data show CDR1 as SQVTM and CDR2 as ANQGSEA. CDR3 loop: CSQGLTTDTQYF. The DNA of the CDR3 is TGCAGCCAGGGACTCACCACAGATACGCAGTATTTT.

The chain carries TRBV18 and TRBJ1-3, with D maybe TRBD1 (6 bases). Per the germline V gene, CDR1 is KGHSH and CDR2 is LQKENI. The germline V and J ends were trimmed by 0 bases and 5 bases, with 17 bases remaining between them. CDR3 length equals 17 residues. As DNA, the CDR3 is TGTGCCAGCTCACCACCCCCCCAGGGGCCTTCAAGAAACACCATATATTTT. Amino acid sequence: CASSPPPQGPSRNTIYF.

The rearrangement joins TRBV5-1 to TRBJ1-3; 9 positions agree with TRBD1. The germline CDR1 and CDR2 sequences are SGHRS and YFSETQ. V shed 1 base and J 4 bases; nucleotides not matched to a gene: 6. This CDR3 has 16 residues. Here the CDR3 reads CASSLTYRGLGNTIYF. The DNA for the CDR3 is TGCGCCAGCAGCTTGACCTACAGGGGGCTGGGAAACACCATATATTTT.

V and J are TRBV20-1 and TRBJ1-1; 11 bases line up with TRBD1. Germline CDR1 is DFQATT and CDR2 is SNEGSKA (reference sequence). The CDR3 totals 15 residues. V shed 3 bases and J 4 bases; nucleotides not matched to a gene: 7. CDR3 protein: CSASIPGQGVTEAFF. The CDR3 region has the DNA TGCAGTGCTAGTATCCCGGGACAGGGGGTCACTGAAGCTTTCTTT.

The chain uses TRBV11-2 and TRBJ2-5, with 7 bases fitting TRBD1. Per the germline V gene, CDR1 is SGHAT and CDR2 is FQNNGV. With 5 bases clipped from V and 2 bases from J, the junction kept 2 bases outside the gene matches. This CDR3 is built from 13 residues. The CDR3 sequence: CASSLGQQETQYF. The CDR3 region has the DNA TGTGCCAGCAGCCTGGGACAGCAAGAGACCCAGTACTTC. Variable domain in full (rest from reference TRBV11-2 and TRBJ2-5): EAGVAQSPRYKIIEKRQSVAFWCNPISGHATLYWYQQILGQGPKLLIQFQNNGVVDDSQLPKDRFSAERLKGVDSTLKIQPAKLEDSAVYLCASSLGQQETQYFGPGTRLLVL.

The chain employs TRBV6-6 and TRBJ2-1, with 10 bases aligning to TRBD1. From germline, CDR1 is MNHNY and CDR2 SVGAGI (reference sequence). This CDR3 has 15 amino acids. The J segment lost 7 bases and the V segment lost 6 bases, leaving 9 bases of the junction unmatched. The CDR3 is CASSRRQGARNEQFF. The CDR3 DNA follows: TGTGCCAGCAGCCGCCGACAGGGGGCGAGGAATGAGCAGTTCTTC.

This rearrangement joins TRBV4-1 to TRBJ1-1; D gene uncertain. Germline V gene lookup returns CDR1 MGHRA and CDR2 YSYEKL. V was shortened by 1 base and J by 3 bases, with 9 bases between the two germline ends. This CDR3 contains 14 residues. The CDR3 region is CASSQVSGDTEAFF. For the CDR3, the DNA is TGCGCCAGCAGCCAAGTGAGTGGAGACACTGAAGCTTTCTTT.

The CDR3, as DNA: TGTGCCAGCACCATAGACAGGGCCACCGGGGAGCTGTTTTTT. Translation: CASTIDRATGELFF. This sequence joins TRBV11-2 and TRBJ2-2; 7 bases are shared with TRBD1. The CDR3 sequence is 14 residues long. J gave up 4 bases and V 7 bases, and 6 bases lay outside the gene matches. Germline assignment: CDR1 SGHAT and CDR2 FQNNGV.

Many counts were recorded for this clone. J is TRBJ1-6 and V is TRBV11-2; maybe TRBD1 (5 bases). There are 14 residues in the CDR3. The V gene lost 6 bases and the J gene lost 7 bases, with 13 bases spanning the gap. The germline CDR1 and CDR2 sequences are SGHAT and FQNNGV. The CDR3 nucleotides are TGTGCCAGCAGTTCCCTAAGGGGCAATTCACCCCTCCACTTT. This encodes CASSSLRGNSPLHF.

This chain connects TRBV14 to TRBJ2-7, with TRBD2 as a possible D gene (5 bases). V shed 0 bases and J shed 4 bases, with 19 bases lying between them. The CDR3 length is 17 residues. Germline V gives CDR1 SGHDN, CDR2 FVKESK. CDR3 protein: CASSQEDLVPWEYEQYF. CDR3 bases: TGTGCCAGCAGCCAAGAGGATTTGGTTCCTTGGGAGTACGAGCAGTACTTC.

The J gene is TRBJ2-6, the V gene TRBV4-1, with 8 bases matching TRBD1. Germline V lookup: CDR1 MGHRA, CDR2 YSYEKL. The J segment lost 2 bases and the V segment lost 1 base, leaving 7 bases of the junction unmatched. CDR3 length: 18 amino acids. The CDR3 nucleotides are TGCGCCAGCAGCCAAGTCCTTACCAGGGGGCCTGGGGCCAACGTCCTGACTTTC. This gives the protein CASSQVLTRGPGANVLTF.

V usage is TRBV28 and J usage is TRBJ1-1; D call uncertain. CDR1 MDHEN and CDR2 SYDVKM come from the germline V gene. The length of the CDR3 is 14 residues. Deletions cut 3 bases from V and 1 base from J, with 9 bases between. CDR3 protein: CASSLGSGNTEAFF. DNA for the CDR3: TGTGCCAGCAGTTTGGGTTCGGGGAACACTGAAGCTTTCTTT.

The genes are TRBV7-6 and TRBJ2-3; possibly TRBD2 for D (5 bases). Trimming pared 1 base from V and 0 bases from J, leaving 8 bases between. The CDR3 loop spans 15 amino acids. Germline assignment: CDR1 SGHVS and CDR2 FNYEAQ. The CDR3 region has the DNA TGTGCCAGCAGCTTAGGGGGAGCTAGCACAGATACGCAGTATTTT. The encoded protein is CASSLGGASTDTQYF.

The DNA of the CDR3 is TGTGCCAGCAGCCAAGAGGGACTAGCGGGGGGGGAGCTGTTTTTT. This translates into CASSQEGLAGGELFF. This sequence joins TRBV4-2 and TRBJ2-2, with TRBD2 matching over 13 bases. The length of the CDR3 is 15 residues. Germline CDR1 is LGHNA and CDR2 is YNFKEQ. Germline trimming cut 0 bases from V and 8 bases from J; bases unmatched to any gene: 0.